This entry concerns a single TCR beta chain. This sample is part of a study of blood T cell repertoires in COVID-19. Study information: Samples of COVID-19 (acute and convalescent) were obtained from the United States, Italy and Spain. From T cells, B-cell-depleted T cells, or PBMCs came the material, which was cDNA or gDNA.

The CDR3 is 14 amino acids. Germline V gene lookup returns CDR1 MDHEN and CDR2 SYDVKM. Trimming took off 5 bases at V and 0 bases at J, with 7 bases between the two ends. As processed by the authors: By means of reference gene primer amplification, nucleated cell counts were estimated. Method: immunoSEQ multiplex PCR; TCRdb's copy keeps in-frame clones and lacks some. The D gene and trimming were derived from the DNA, and the V and J assignments and clone size from that table. The data hold roughly 80,000 clones, with 83% observed a single time. The chain employs TRBV28 and TRBJ1-4; the D gene is possibly TRBD1 (5 bases). The specimen was peripheral blood. This TCR was recovered from a woman aged 80 or over with acute or convalescent COVID-19. The CDR3 DNA is TGTGCCAGCAGTCCAGGGTCAACTAATGAAAAACTGTTTTTT. This sequence encodes CASSPGSTNEKLFF.